These 23 T cell receptor beta chains came from one sample sequenced in a study of shared clonotypes between healthy human individuals. Clones were sequenced by immunoSEQ multiplex PCR, and TCRdb holds only the in-frame ones, with some missing. The sample lists more than 1,200,000 clones, approximately 98.5% occurring once. The sequenced sample consisted of naive CD4+ T cells sorted from blood. Subset described: CD45RA+ positively selected. Receptors originate from a man aged 25 to 40 in good health.

CDR3 residues: CASSLSFGRYNEQFF. CDR3 coding DNA: TGTGCCAGCAGCTTATCGTTTGGACGATACAATGAGCAGTTCTTC. The J gene is TRBJ2-1, the V gene TRBV7-2; D unclear. The CDR3 contains 15 residues. Trimming stripped 2 bases from V and 4 bases from J, with 12 bases between. From germline, CDR1 is SGHTA and CDR2 FQGNSA.

The chain recombines TRBV5-1 with TRBJ1-5, with TRBD1 matching 7 bases. From germline, CDR1 is SGHRS and CDR2 YFSETQ. Trimming cost V 5 bases and J 5 bases; bases outside gene matches: 13. The CDR3 runs 16 residues. The DNA of the CDR3 is TGCGCCAGCAGGGCCAGGGGGAATTGGTTGGATCAGCCCCAGCATTTT. Translated, it gives CASRARGNWLDQPQHF.

The chain has TRBV6-5 and TRBJ2-2; D possibly corresponds to TRBD1 (5 bases). The CDR3 runs 16 residues. V was clipped by 3 bases and J by 4 bases, with 15 bases between them. In germline, CDR1 is MNHEY, CDR2 SVGAGI. The CDR3 here is CASSYHGRAATGELFF. The DNA for the CDR3 is TGTGCCAGCAGTTATCACGGCAGGGCGGCCACCGGGGAGCTGTTTTTT.

The chain combines TRBV19 with TRBJ2-1; 7 bases map to TRBD2. V lost 5 bases to trimming and J lost 9 bases; unmatched junction nucleotides: 7. There are 13 residues in the CDR3. Per germline, CDR1 LNHDA and CDR2 SQIVND (reference sequence). The CDR3 nucleotides read TGTGCCAGTAGTCGCGGACTAGACATTGAGCAGTTCTTC. Protein sequence: CASSRGLDIEQFF.

V and J are TRBV10-1 and TRBJ2-7; 8 bases align to TRBD1. In germline, CDR1 is WNHNN, CDR2 SYGVQD (reference sequence). There are 14 residues in the CDR3. V shed 5 bases and J 3 bases; nucleotides not matched to a gene: 6. CDR3 amino acids: CASSSGTGLYEQYF. The CDR3 region has the DNA TGCGCCAGCAGTTCCGGGACAGGCCTCTACGAGCAGTACTTC.

This chain links TRBV19 with TRBJ2-1; D may be TRBD1 or TRBD2 (6 bases each). Germline CDR1 reads LNHDA; CDR2 reads SQIVND (reference sequence). The CDR3 is made up of 16 amino acids. This CDR3 is CASDRGAASSYNEQFF. CDR3 nucleotides: TGTGCTTCCGATAGGGGGGCCGCGAGCTCCTACAATGAGCAGTTCTTC.

The chain carries TRBV5-3 and TRBJ2-5; D possibly corresponds to TRBD2 (6 bases). TRBV5-3 is filed as an ORF, its function uncertain. The ends were cut back, 1 base at V and 0 bases at J, with 16 bases in the middle. The CDR3 is 17 residues long. The DNA of the CDR3 is TGTGCCAGAAGCTTGCTTCCGGGACTCCAGTACCAAGAGACCCAGTACTTC. As protein: CARSLLPGLQYQETQYF.

DNA for the CDR3: TGTGCCAGCAGCTTAATCAGGGGGTACGCCGGGGAGCTGTTTTTT. Encoded protein: CASSLIRGYAGELFF. This sequence joins TRBV7-9 and TRBJ2-2, with 7 positions matching TRBD1. J lost 6 bases, V lost 2 bases, and 6 bases had no gene match. The CDR3 has 15 residues. Germline CDR1 reads SEHNR; CDR2 reads FQNEAQ (reference sequence).

This chain uses TRBV9 with TRBJ2-5; 11 bases line up with TRBD1. The CDR3 covers 16 residues. J gave up 2 bases and V 1 base, and 4 bases lay outside the gene matches. Germline values: CDR1 SGDLS, CDR2 YYNGEE. DNA for the CDR3: TGTGCCAGCAGCGTACTGGGGACAGGGGGTCAAGAGACCCAGTACTTC. Protein: CASSVLGTGGQETQYF.

The chain uses TRBV9 and TRBJ2-2; maybe TRBD1 (6 bases). Germline V CDR1 and CDR2: SGDLS, YYNGEE. CDR3 size: 16 residues. Between the trimmed V and J ends, which lost 9 bases and 4 bases, there was a span of 22 bases. The CDR3, as DNA: TGTGCCACTGCGGCAGGGGCCGGTTTGGGCACCGGGGAGCTGTTTTTT. Its protein is CATAAGAGLGTGELFF. The variable domain in full, with the rest retrieved from reference TRBV9 and TRBJ2-2, is DSGVTQTPKHLITATGQRVTLRCSPRSGDLSVYWYQQSLDQGLQFLIQYYNGEERAKGNILERFSAQQFPDLHSELNLSSLELGDSALYFCATAAGAGLGTGELFFGEGSRLTVL.

This clone was picked up one time. The gene calls are TRBV5-1 and TRBJ2-3; TRBD2 might be the D (5 bases). Trimming cost V 4 bases and J 3 bases, with 18 bases left between them. The CDR3 extends over 16 amino acids. The germline CDR1 and CDR2 sequences are SGHRS and YFSETQ. The CDR3 here is CASSPGTHKITDTQYF. Here the CDR3 DNA reads TGCGCCAGCAGCCCGGGAACCCACAAAATAACAGATACGCAGTATTTT.

This chain connects TRBV28 to TRBJ2-7; D gene unclear. This CDR3 is built from 13 residues. Germline V gives CDR1 MDHEN, CDR2 SYDVKM. Trimming shortened V by 2 bases and J by 5 bases, and 10 bases separated the two germline ends. The CDR3 loop is CASSLPPRNEQYF. The CDR3 nucleotides are TGTGCCAGCAGTTTACCCCCCAGGAACGAGCAGTACTTC. Combining the CDR3 with reference TRBV28 and TRBJ2-7 gives the whole variable domain DVKVTQSSRYLVKRTGEKVFLECVQDMDHENMFWYRQDPGLGLRLIYFSYDVKMKEKGDIPEGYSVSREKKERFSLILESASTNQTSMYLCASSLPPRNEQYFGPGTRLTVT.

Comment on this clone: Other nucleotide sequences from this sample produce the same CDR3. The genes are TRBV30 and TRBJ2-7; D possibly corresponds to TRBD2 (5 bases). V was shortened by 5 bases and J by 3 bases, with 8 bases between the two germline ends. The germline V gene has CDR1 GTSNPN and CDR2 SVGIG (reference sequence). This CDR3 contains 11 residues. The CDR3 bases are TGTGCCTGGGGGAGAGACTACGAGCAGTACTTC. Protein: CAWGRDYEQYF. Full variable domain (rest looked up from reference TRBV30 and TRBJ2-7): SQTIHQWPATLVQPVGSPLSLECTVEGTSNPNLYWYRQAAGRGLQLLFYSVGIGQISSEVPQNLSASRPQDRQFILSSKKLLLSDSGFYLCAWGRDYEQYFGPGTRLTVT.

This clone occurred once. This rearrangement joins TRBV4-1 to TRBJ2-7, with D unclear. The CDR3 is 12 amino acids. V was pared by 0 bases and J by 6 bases, with 6 bases between. Germline lookup yields CDR1 MGHRA and CDR2 YSYEKL. CDR3 residues: CASSQDLGEQYF. The CDR3 coding sequence is TGCGCCAGCAGCCAAGATCTGGGCGAGCAGTACTTC.

The gene calls are TRBV6-5 and TRBJ1-4; no clear D gene. Germline loops: CDR1 MNHEY, CDR2 SVGAGI. The CDR3 has 13 residues. The ends were cut back, 6 bases at V and 1 base at J, with 6 bases in the middle. CDR3 residues: CASRWGTNEKLFF. As DNA, the CDR3 is TGTGCCAGCAGATGGGGAACTAATGAAAAACTGTTTTTT.

The gene calls are TRBV5-6 and TRBJ2-7; possibly TRBD2 for D (5 bases). The V gene lost 4 bases and the J gene lost 2 bases, with 13 bases spanning the gap. The CDR3 is made up of 14 amino acids. The V gene's germline CDR1 is SGHDT and CDR2 YYEEEE. This chain's CDR3 is CASSILDGTYEQYF. The DNA for the CDR3 is TGTGCCAGCAGCATTCTGGACGGGACCTACGAGCAGTACTTC.

The chain couples TRBV7-7 to TRBJ2-3; a possible D gene is TRBD2 (6 bases). CDR1 SSHAT and CDR2 FNYEAQ come from the germline V gene (reference sequence). This CDR3 has 14 residues. V lost 1 base and J lost 5, with 10 bases in between. The CDR3 region is CASSLGGRGDTQYF. CDR3 DNA sequence: TGTGCCAGCAGCTTAGGAGGGCGGGGAGATACGCAGTATTTT.

Notes on this clone: One junction end does not reproduce the germline sequence, and a read error may be involved. The rearrangement uses TRBV7-7 and TRBJ2-5; 7 nucleotides match TRBD2. This CDR3 contains 14 residues. Germline V gene sequence: CDR1 SSHAT, CDR2 FNYEAQ (reference sequence). DNA for the CDR3: TGTGCTAGCAGCTTAGAAGGGACTATGAAGACCCAGTACTTC. This translates into CASSLEGTMKTQYF.

The chain carries TRBV7-9 and TRBJ2-7; 7 positions match TRBD2. Germline CDR1 is SEHNR and CDR2 is FQNEAQ (reference sequence). V was pared by 11 bases and J by 7 bases, with 8 bases of the junction left unmatched. The CDR3 has 11 amino acids. The CDR3 bases are TGTGCCGGTGGGGAGGGGAGGGAGCAGTACTTC. Residues: CAGGEGREQYF.

V gene TRBV19 combines with J gene TRBJ2-1; TRBD2 is a possible D gene (6 bases). The CDR3 spans 13 residues. V was shortened by 9 bases and J by 5 bases, with 14 bases between the two germline ends. Per the germline V gene, CDR1 is LNHDA and CDR2 is SQIVND (reference sequence). CDR3 nucleotides: TGTGCCAGCGGTAGGAGGGCCGACAATGAGCAGTTCTTC. Encoded protein: CASGRRADNEQFF.

The chain uses TRBV18 and TRBJ2-2, with TRBD1 identical over 7 bases. This CDR3 has 15 amino acids. J gave up 5 bases and V 1 base, and 4 bases lay outside the gene matches. In germline, CDR1 is KGHSH, CDR2 LQKENI. In nucleotides, the CDR3 is TGTGCCAGCTCACCACGAGGGGGCGAAACCGGGGAGCTGTTTTTT. It codes for CASSPRGGETGELFF.

V and J are TRBV21-1 and TRBJ2-2; TRBD2 was called by the table and not checked on the DNA. TRBV21-1 is deemed a pseudogene. The CDR3 sequence is 18 residues long. CDR3 protein: CASSKNGLAGDHTGELFF. The CDR3 region has the DNA TGTGCCAGCAGCAAAAATGGACTAGCGGGAGATCACACCGGGGAGCTGTTTTTT.

A note on this clone: The identical CDR3 is also encoded by other nucleotide sequences in the sample. J is TRBJ2-1 and V is TRBV5-1, with 9 bases aligning to TRBD1. Germline V gene sequence: CDR1 SGHRS, CDR2 YFSETQ. The CDR3 extends over 13 amino acids. V was clipped by 4 bases and J by 7 bases; unmatched bases: 3. CDR3 protein: CASSLGQGNEQFF. CDR3 DNA: TGCGCCAGCAGCCTAGGACAGGGGAATGAGCAGTTCTTC.